Detailed here is one TCR beta chain. The sample holds a few counts of this clonotype. This receptor's antigen is unknown. Nothing much larger sits one base from this clone, and base qualities are not available. Based on the germline V gene, the CDR1 and CDR2 sequences are ENHRY and SYGVKD. V is shortened by 2 bases, J by 4 bases, and the region joining them spans 9 bases. The CDR3 goes from the cysteine to the phenylalanine over 13 residues. Of all the DNA, just the CDR3 is kept, 39 bases in frame from base 1. The data derive from a study of T-cell reconstitution after alpha-beta-depleted transplantation in children listed by TCRdb under 2016. Some background on the complete study: T-cell immune reconstitution after TCRalphabeta/CD19-depleted allogeneic hematopoietic cell transplantation in children was quantitatively tracked in the study by means of TCR repertoire profiling. Paper-wide results and their limitations: The frequencies of hyperexpanded clones fell over the following months, and after one year, T-cell counts and TCRbeta diversity were mostly attributed to newly produced T cells. About two months after transplant, the apparently early recovery of alphabetaT-cell counts reportedly depended on just several hundred clones that had expanded rapidly and came from non-depleted graft cells. The high TCRbeta diversity at day 60 in some patients was ascribed to recipient T cells and intrathymic progenitors that had survived conditioning.

The library relied on PCR. The sequencer listed for this sample is Illumina HiSeq 2500. To normalize quantification of the TCRbeta repertoire, the TCR libraries were built with molecular barcoding that relied on unique molecular identifiers. TCRdb ran its own pipeline on the public reads, namely fastp trimming at Q25 and MiXCR clone calling, and kept in-frame beta chains. Rows with one shared CDR3 protein collapse into an entry with the most common genes and DNA. The sample table holds about 980,000 distinct CDR3 sequences, of which about 29% were seen once. The ten biggest clones cover 28% of the sample. The sample's treatment or condition label, decoded: allogeneic hematopoietic cell transplantation with graft depleted of TCRalphabeta T cells and CD19 B cells. Transplant recipients were children who received TCRalphabeta/CD19-depleted allogeneic hematopoietic cell grafts.

The V and J segments used are TRBV10-3 and TRBJ2-7; TRBD2 is possibly the D segment (7 matching bases). Material: PBMCs, mostly from graft donor cells, obtained 360 days after TCRalphabeta/CD19-depleted stem cell transplant. This receptor was taken from a boy younger than two who had a stem cell transplant for SCID, so the T cells may come from the graft donor. The nucleotide sequence reads as follows: TGTGCCATCAGTGAGCGGGGGGCTTACGAGCAGTACTTC. Its translation reads: CAISERGAYEQYF.